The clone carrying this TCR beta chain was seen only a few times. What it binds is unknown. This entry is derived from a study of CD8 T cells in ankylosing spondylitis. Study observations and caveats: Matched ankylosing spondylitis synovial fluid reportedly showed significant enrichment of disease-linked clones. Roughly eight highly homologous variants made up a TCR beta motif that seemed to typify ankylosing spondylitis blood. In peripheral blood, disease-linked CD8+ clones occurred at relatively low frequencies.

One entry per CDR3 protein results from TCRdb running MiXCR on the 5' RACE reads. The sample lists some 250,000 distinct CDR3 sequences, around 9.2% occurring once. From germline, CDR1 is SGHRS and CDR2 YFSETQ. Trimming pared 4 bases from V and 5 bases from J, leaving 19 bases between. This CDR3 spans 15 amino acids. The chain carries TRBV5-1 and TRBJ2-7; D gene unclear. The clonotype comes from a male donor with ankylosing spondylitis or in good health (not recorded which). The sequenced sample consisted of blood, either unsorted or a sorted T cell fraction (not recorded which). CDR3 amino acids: CASSPLTKGWDEQYF. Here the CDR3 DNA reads TGCGCCAGCAGCCCCCTGACAAAGGGTTGGGACGAGCAGTACTTC.